These 22 T cell receptor beta chains came from one sample sequenced in a study of blood T cell repertoires in COVID-19. The protocol was immunoSEQ multiplex PCR, while the TCRdb copy is restricted to in-frame clones and leaves out a portion. This table holds more than 300,000 clones, 90% found once. The specimen sequenced was PBMCs or T cells enriched from blood (not recorded which). These receptors all come from a woman in her thirties who had been exposed to COVID-19.

This clone was picked up one time. V is TRBV5-1 and J is TRBJ2-2, with 9 bases that match TRBD2. Per the germline V gene, CDR1 is SGHRS and CDR2 is YFSETQ. V gave up 0 bases and J gave up 6 bases; unmatched junction bases: 6. This CDR3 has 16 residues. CDR3 DNA sequence: TGCGCCAGCAGCTTGGATGGCGGGGGGGCCGCCGGGGAGCTGTTTTTT. This gives the protein CASSLDGGGAAGELFF. The full variable domain, completed using reference TRBV5-1 and TRBJ2-2, is KAGVTQTPRYLIKTRGQQVTLSCSPISGHRSVSWYQQTPGQGLQFLFEYFSETQRNKGNFPGRFSGRQFSNSRSEMNVSTLELGDSALYLCASSLDGGGAAGELFFGEGSRLTVL.

This rearrangement joins TRBV5-4 to TRBJ1-1; no definite D call. Germline assignment: CDR1 SGHNT and CDR2 YYREEE (reference sequence). The CDR3 is made up of 15 amino acids. The ends were cut back, 0 bases at V and 0 bases at J, with 9 bases in the middle. The CDR3 DNA follows: TGTGCCAGCAGCTTGGCCAGGCCTATGAACACTGAAGCTTTCTTT. Encoded protein: CASSLARPMNTEAFF.

CDR3 DNA: TGTGCCACCAGCAGAGAGTCTGGGAGGCTGGCCAAAAACATTCAGTACTTC. Residues: CATSRESGRLAKNIQYF. The genes are TRBV15 and TRBJ2-4, with D perhaps matching TRBD2 (6 bases). The germline V gene has CDR1 LNHNV and CDR2 YYDKDF (reference sequence). The CDR3 totals 17 residues. V dropped 0 bases and J dropped 1 base, with 13 bases sitting between them.

This chain connects TRBV5-1 to TRBJ1-6; TRBD1 might be the D (6 bases). Germline V gene lookup returns CDR1 SGHRS and CDR2 YFSETQ. Trimming removed 0 bases from V and 7 bases from J, with 14 bases in between. CDR3 length equals 16 residues. This CDR3 reads CASSLGQGIRNSPLHF. The CDR3 region has the DNA TGCGCCAGCAGCTTGGGGCAGGGGATTCGGAATTCACCCCTCCACTTT.

The chain couples TRBV5-4 to TRBJ2-1, with D unclear. Germline CDR1 SGHNT, CDR2 YYREEE (reference sequence). V was cut by 3 bases and J by 5 bases, with 9 bases left in between. The CDR3 is made up of 13 amino acids. In nucleotides, the CDR3 is TGTGCCAGCAGCTCCGACAATAACAATGAGCAGTTCTTC. It yields the protein CASSSDNNNEQFF.

This clone was counted a single time. The rearrangement links TRBV5-4 to TRBJ1-2; D perhaps matches TRBD1 (5 bases). Trimming removed 5 bases from V and 3 bases from J, with 17 bases in between. CDR3 length equals 15 residues. Germline lookup yields CDR1 SGHNT and CDR2 YYREEE (reference sequence). Here the CDR3 reads CASRLGAGRDYGYTF. CDR3 bases: TGTGCCAGCAGGCTGGGAGCAGGGAGGGACTATGGCTACACCTTC.

The J gene is TRBJ2-7, the V gene TRBV19; a possible D gene is TRBD2 (5 bases). The CDR3 loop spans 14 amino acids. The germline CDR1 and CDR2 sequences are LNHDA and SQIVND (reference sequence). The V and J ends lost 4 bases and 1 base respectively, with 11 bases between them. CDR3 amino acids: CASSSLGGSYEQYF. CDR3 nucleotides: TGTGCCAGTAGTAGTTTAGGAGGTTCCTACGAGCAGTACTTC.

This rearrangement joins TRBV5-1 to TRBJ1-2; tentative D call: TRBD1 (5 bases). V lost 1 base, J lost 4 bases, and 17 bases lay in between. The CDR3 has 16 residues. Per the germline V gene, CDR1 is SGHRS and CDR2 is YFSETQ. CDR3 sequence reads: CASSLRSSGGGYGYTF. CDR3 DNA: TGCGCCAGCAGCTTGAGGTCGTCCGGGGGAGGCTATGGCTACACCTTC.

V is TRBV19 and J is TRBJ2-7; the D gene is possibly TRBD1 (5 bases). Trimming cost V 5 bases and J 0 bases, with 11 bases left between them. Per germline, CDR1 LNHDA and CDR2 SQIVND (reference sequence). This CDR3 is 14 amino acids long. CDR3 in DNA: TGTGCCAGTAGTCGGCGACAGAGCTCCTACGAGCAGTACTTC. Translating it yields CASSRRQSSYEQYF.

V and J are TRBV6-5 and TRBJ2-7; D is undetermined. This CDR3 contains 12 residues. From germline, CDR1 is MNHEY and CDR2 SVGAGI. V was trimmed by 7 bases and J by 0 bases, leaving 7 bases between them. In DNA form, the CDR3 reads TGTGCCAGCACTCCCCTCTCCTACGAGCAGTACTTC. It codes for CASTPLSYEQYF.

The chain is built from TRBV4-3 and TRBJ1-1, with TRBD1 matching over 9 bases. J gave up 7 bases and V 0 bases, and 3 bases lay outside the gene matches. CDR1 is LGHNA, CDR2 YSLEER, per germline. This CDR3 has 14 residues. In DNA form, the CDR3 reads TGCGCCAGCAGCCAAGACCTGACAGGGGGTGAAGCTTTCTTT. This encodes CASSQDLTGGEAFF.

This clone was recorded once. The CDR3 region is CASSSIREGRTAGYTF. The CDR3 DNA follows: TGTGCCAGCAGCTCAATTAGGGAAGGGCGGACAGCAGGCTACACCTTC. The V gene is TRBV11-2, the J gene TRBJ1-2; weak D call: TRBD1 (6 bases). V was pared by 4 bases and J by 8 bases, with 23 bases between. This CDR3 has 16 amino acids. Germline CDR1 SGHAT, CDR2 FQNNGV. The full variable domain, completed using reference TRBV11-2 and TRBJ1-2, is EAGVAQSPRYKIIEKRQSVAFWCNPISGHATLYWYQQILGQGPKLLIQFQNNGVVDDSQLPKDRFSAERLKGVDSTLKIQPAKLEDSAVYLCASSSIREGRTAGYTFGSGTRLTVV.

The rearrangement joins TRBV27 to TRBJ1-4, with D maybe TRBD1 (6 bases). The germline CDR1 and CDR2 sequences are MNHEY and SMNVEV (reference sequence). This CDR3 contains 13 residues. Trimming removed 6 bases from V and 1 base from J, with 6 bases in between. The CDR3 here is CASRQGTNEKLFF. CDR3 nucleotides: TGTGCCAGCAGACAGGGAACTAATGAAAAACTGTTTTTT.

J is TRBJ2-1 and V is TRBV9, with 11 nucleotides matching TRBD2. The CDR3 totals 15 residues. Germline V gives CDR1 SGDLS, CDR2 YYNGEE. The trim removed 3 bases at V and 7 bases at J, leaving 6 bases unmatched. CDR3 amino acids: CASSATSGKGNEQFF. The CDR3 nucleotides read TGTGCCAGCAGCGCGACTAGCGGGAAAGGGAATGAGCAGTTCTTC.

CDR3 loop: CASSRGDRTEAFF. Here the CDR3 DNA reads TGCGCCAGCAGTCGGGGGGATAGGACTGAAGCTTTCTTT. The chain combines TRBV5-1 with TRBJ1-1; D might be TRBD1 (5 bases). Germline loops: CDR1 SGHRS, CDR2 YFSETQ. The CDR3 is 13 residues long. Trimming removed 5 bases at V and 5 bases at J, with 13 bases between.

This clone occurred once. The CDR3 reads CSGRGLEGADTQYF. The CDR3, as DNA: TGCAGCGGGCGAGGGTTGGAGGGCGCAGATACGCAGTATTTT. The chain combines TRBV29-1 with TRBJ2-3; tentative D call: TRBD2 (6 bases). Deletions cut 7 bases from V and 4 bases from J, with 18 bases between. The CDR3 is 14 residues long. The germline V gene encodes CDR1 SQVTM and CDR2 ANQGSEA.

This sequence joins TRBV4-1 and TRBJ2-1; 7 bases match TRBD2. This CDR3 comprises 16 residues. Per the germline V gene, CDR1 is MGHRA and CDR2 is YSYEKL. Trimming at V came to 1 base and at J to 0 bases, leaving 3 bases not matched to a gene. For the CDR3, the DNA is TGCGCCAGCAGCCAAGGCGGGGAGGGCTCCTACAATGAGCAGTTCTTC. Translated, it gives CASSQGGEGSYNEQFF.

The rearrangement links TRBV30 to TRBJ1-2, with 8 bases that match TRBD1. The CDR3 contains 15 residues. The V and J ends lost 3 bases and 4 bases, in that order; junction bases with no gene match: 10. Looked up from germline, CDR1 is GTSNPN and CDR2 is SVGIG (reference sequence). The CDR3 is CAWRGQGISFYGYTF. The DNA of the CDR3 is TGTGCCTGGAGAGGACAGGGAATCTCCTTCTATGGCTACACCTTC.

The rearrangement uses TRBV19 and TRBJ1-5; D may be TRBD1 (6 bases). The CDR3 length is 17 residues. Germline lookup yields CDR1 LNHDA and CDR2 SQIVND (reference sequence). The ends were cut back, 4 bases at V and 0 bases at J, with 16 bases in the middle. CDR3 protein: CASSTRLTGYSNQPQHF. The CDR3 DNA sequence: TGTGCCAGTAGTACCCGTTTGACAGGCTATAGCAATCAGCCCCAGCATTTT.

J is TRBJ2-3 and V is TRBV5-1; the D is unclear. The V gene lost 0 bases and the J gene lost 0 bases, with 11 bases spanning the gap. The CDR3 is 16 residues long. Per germline, CDR1 SGHRS and CDR2 YFSETQ. The CDR3 loop reads CASSLDGLRSTDTQYF. The CDR3 DNA follows: TGCGCCAGCAGCTTGGATGGCTTACGCAGCACAGATACGCAGTATTTT.

The V call is TRBV18, the J call TRBJ1-1; 8 nucleotides line up with TRBD1. V was clipped by 0 bases and J by 10 bases; unmatched bases: 4. The CDR3 is 13 amino acids. The germline gives CDR1 KGHSH, CDR2 LQKENI. The CDR3 is CASSPPDRGRAFF. DNA of the CDR3: TGTGCCAGCTCACCACCCGACAGGGGAAGAGCTTTCTTT.

In this sample, this clone turned up once. The chain combines TRBV6-5 with TRBJ2-3; TRBD2 might be the D (5 bases). The CDR3 is 15 amino acids. Trimming cost V 10 bases and J 1 base, with 18 bases left between them. Per the germline V gene, CDR1 is MNHEY and CDR2 is SVGAGI. This chain's CDR3 is CATRGRASRTDTQYF. In DNA, the CDR3 is TGTGCCACCCGGGGTCGAGCCAGCCGCACAGATACGCAGTATTTT.